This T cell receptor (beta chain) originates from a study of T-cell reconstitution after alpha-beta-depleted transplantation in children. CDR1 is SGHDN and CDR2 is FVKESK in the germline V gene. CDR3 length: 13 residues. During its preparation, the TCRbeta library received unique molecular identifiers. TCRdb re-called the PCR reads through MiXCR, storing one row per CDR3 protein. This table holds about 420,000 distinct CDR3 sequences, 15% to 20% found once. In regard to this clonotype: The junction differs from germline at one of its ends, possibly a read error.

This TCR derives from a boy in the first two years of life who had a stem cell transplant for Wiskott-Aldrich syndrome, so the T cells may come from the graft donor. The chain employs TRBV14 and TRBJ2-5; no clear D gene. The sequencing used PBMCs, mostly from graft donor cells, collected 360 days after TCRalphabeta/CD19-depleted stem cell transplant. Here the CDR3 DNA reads TGTGCCAGCAGCCAAGTCCATCACCTGCGCCGGGACTTC. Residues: CASSQVHHLRRDF. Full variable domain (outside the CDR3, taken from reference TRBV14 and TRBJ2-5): EAGVTQFPSHSVIEKGQTVTLRCDPISGHDNLYWYRRVMGKEIKFLLHFVKESKQDESGMPNNRFLAERTGGTYSTLKVQPAELEDSGVYFCASSQVHHLRRDFGPGTRLLVL.